Listed below are T cell receptor beta chains from one sample, sequenced in a study of blood T cell repertoires in COVID-19. Assay: immunoSEQ multiplex PCR; the TCRdb copy retains only in-frame clones and omits some. The top ten clones hold less than 30% of a sample with 150,000 to 200,000 clones, nearly 80% of them seen once. The sequenced sample was peripheral blood. These receptors came from a woman in her seventies with acute or convalescent COVID-19. Both conserved end residues are part of each CDR3. The order of the fields is J gene, D gene, V gene, clone size, CDR3 protein, CDR3 DNA. A D gene is named only where the DNA matches it firmly. For some rows the clone size is stated as once, few or many, or as a class when expanded; others skip it.

j_call: TRBJ2-7; d_call: TRBD2; v_call: TRBV3-1/TRBV3-2; clone_size: NA; cdr3_aa: CASSPRTSGYYEQYF; cdr3_nt: TGTGCCAGCAGCCCGCGGACTAGCGGATACTACGAGCAGTACTTC
j_call: TRBJ2-5; d_call: TRBD1; v_call: TRBV7-9; clone_size: few; cdr3_aa: CASSLGTGVSQETQYF; cdr3_nt: TGTGCCAGCAGCTTGGGGACAGGGGTGAGCCAAGAGACCCAGTACTTC
j_call: TRBJ2-1; d_call: NA; v_call: TRBV30; clone_size: NA; cdr3_aa: CAWSVLDLGGKQFF; cdr3_nt: TGTGCCTGGAGTGTACTTGATCTTGGGGGCAAGCAGTTCTTC
j_call: TRBJ2-6; d_call: TRBD1; v_call: TRBV2; clone_size: NA; cdr3_aa: CASQARQGILSGANVLTF; cdr3_nt: TGTGCCAGCCAAGCCCGACAGGGTATCCTCTCTGGGGCCAACGTCCTGACTTTC
j_call: TRBJ1-1; d_call: NA; v_call: TRBV7-3; clone_size: NA; cdr3_aa: CASSLTEDTWAFF; cdr3_nt: TGTGCCAGCAGCTTAACGGAGGATACCTGGGCTTTCTTT
j_call: TRBJ1-2; d_call: NA; v_call: TRBV3-1/TRBV3-2; clone_size: NA; cdr3_aa: CASSQDKGYTF; cdr3_nt: TGTGCCAGCAGCCAAGATAAAGGCTACACCTTC
j_call: TRBJ2-7; d_call: TRBD2; v_call: TRBV11-1; clone_size: NA; cdr3_aa: CASSFGTSGYEQYF; cdr3_nt: TGTGCCAGCAGCTTCGGGACTAGCGGGTACGAGCAGTACTTC
j_call: TRBJ2-1; d_call: NA; v_call: TRBV3-1/TRBV3-2; clone_size: NA; cdr3_aa: CASSQNFYEQFF; cdr3_nt: TGTGCCAGCAGCCAAAACTTCTATGAGCAGTTCTTC
j_call: TRBJ1-3; d_call: NA; v_call: TRBV30; clone_size: once; cdr3_aa: CAWAAGHRSSGNTIYF; cdr3_nt: TGTGCCTGGGCAGCTGGGCACAGGAGCTCTGGAAACACCATATATTTT
j_call: TRBJ1-2; d_call: NA; v_call: TRBV7-9; clone_size: few; cdr3_aa: CASSHDRIGYTF; cdr3_nt: TGTGCCAGCAGCCACGACAGGATTGGCTACACCTTC
j_call: TRBJ2-7; d_call: NA; v_call: TRBV2; clone_size: once; cdr3_aa: CASSVTGNSYEQYF; cdr3_nt: TGTGCCAGCAGTGTCACAGGGAACTCCTACGAGCAGTACTTC
j_call: TRBJ1-5; d_call: NA; v_call: TRBV12-5; clone_size: few; cdr3_aa: CASGLGSGENQPQHF; cdr3_nt: TGTGCTAGTGGTTTGGGTTCGGGGGAGAATCAGCCCCAGCATTTT
j_call: TRBJ1-2; d_call: TRBD1; v_call: TRBV6-4; clone_size: NA; cdr3_aa: CASSDGTGTGYTF; cdr3_nt: TGTGCCAGCAGTGACGGGACAGGAACTGGCTACACCTTC
j_call: TRBJ2-1; d_call: TRBD2; v_call: TRBV7-3; clone_size: NA; cdr3_aa: CASSPPGLAGHNEQFF; cdr3_nt: TGTGCCAGCAGCCCCCCTGGACTAGCGGGACACAATGAGCAGTTCTTC
j_call: TRBJ2-2; d_call: NA; v_call: TRBV19; clone_size: NA; cdr3_aa: CASSISGVRGNTGELFF; cdr3_nt: TGTGCCAGTAGTATCTCAGGGGTGAGGGGAAACACCGGGGAGCTGTTTTTT
j_call: TRBJ2-5; d_call: TRBD2; v_call: TRBV30; clone_size: once; cdr3_aa: CAWRALGTTFQETQYF; cdr3_nt: TGTGCCTGGAGGGCCTTAGGGACTACCTTTCAAGAGACCCAGTACTTC
j_call: TRBJ1-2; d_call: TRBD1; v_call: TRBV6-5; clone_size: once; cdr3_aa: CASSYRTGINYGYTF; cdr3_nt: TGTGCCAGCAGTTACAGGACAGGGATCAACTATGGCTACACCTTC
j_call: TRBJ2-7; d_call: TRBD1; v_call: TRBV2; clone_size: NA; cdr3_aa: CATGQGLYEQYF; cdr3_nt: TGTGCCACCGGACAGGGTCTCTACGAGCAGTACTTC
j_call: TRBJ1-4; d_call: NA; v_call: TRBV7-9; clone_size: NA; cdr3_aa: CASSFWRGANAHEKLFF; cdr3_nt: TGTGCCAGCAGCTTCTGGCGCGGCGCAAACGCCCATGAAAAACTGTTTTTT
j_call: TRBJ1-2; d_call: TRBD1; v_call: TRBV19; clone_size: NA; cdr3_aa: CASSIKPGQIYGYTF; cdr3_nt: TGTGCCAGTAGTATAAAGCCGGGACAGATCTATGGCTACACCTTC
j_call: TRBJ1-1; d_call: TRBD1; v_call: TRBV19; clone_size: NA; cdr3_aa: CASSILTGVNTEAFF; cdr3_nt: TGTGCCAGTAGTATCTTAACAGGGGTGAACACTGAAGCTTTCTTT
j_call: TRBJ1-2; d_call: NA; v_call: TRBV4-2; clone_size: once; cdr3_aa: CASSQDIRLRGAAPGYTF; cdr3_nt: TGTGCCAGCAGCCAAGATATCCGGCTCCGGGGGGCGGCTCCCGGCTACACCTTC
j_call: TRBJ2-5; d_call: NA; v_call: TRBV30; clone_size: NA; cdr3_aa: CAWRGGLETQYF; cdr3_nt: TGTGCCTGGAGGGGCGGGTTAGAGACCCAGTACTTC
j_call: TRBJ1-2; d_call: NA; v_call: TRBV9; clone_size: NA; cdr3_aa: CASSVGSIANYGYTF; cdr3_nt: TGTGCCAGCAGCGTAGGGAGTATAGCTAACTATGGCTACACCTTC
j_call: TRBJ2-1; d_call: NA; v_call: TRBV29-1; clone_size: NA; cdr3_aa: CSVGGDLFF; cdr3_nt: TGCAGCGTTGGGGGGGATCTGTTCTTC
j_call: TRBJ2-7; d_call: TRBD2; v_call: TRBV11-3; clone_size: NA; cdr3_aa: CASSPGLAGGPSDYEQYF; cdr3_nt: TGTGCCAGCAGCCCCGGTTTAGCGGGAGGGCCTAGCGACTACGAGCAGTACTTC
j_call: TRBJ2-7; d_call: TRBD1; v_call: TRBV25-1; clone_size: few; cdr3_aa: CASSFTAGTGFEQYF; cdr3_nt: TGTGCCAGCAGCTTTACCGCCGGGACAGGGTTTGAGCAGTACTTC
j_call: TRBJ2-7; d_call: NA; v_call: TRBV5-1; clone_size: NA; cdr3_aa: CASSLRGYEQYF; cdr3_nt: TGCGCCAGCAGCTTGCGAGGATACGAGCAGTACTTC
j_call: TRBJ2-2; d_call: TRBD1; v_call: TRBV2; clone_size: NA; cdr3_aa: CASSEGDRARRELFF; cdr3_nt: TGTGCCAGCAGTGAAGGGGACAGGGCTCGGAGGGAGCTGTTTTTT
j_call: TRBJ1-6; d_call: NA; v_call: TRBV7-8; clone_size: NA; cdr3_aa: CASSPAGLTEALHF; cdr3_nt: TGTGCCAGCAGCCCAGCGGGCCTGACGGAGGCCCTCCACTTT
j_call: TRBJ2-3; d_call: TRBD2; v_call: TRBV5-1; clone_size: NA; cdr3_aa: CASSDGGLAGASTDTQYF; cdr3_nt: TGCGCCAGCAGTGATGGGGGACTAGCGGGAGCCAGTACAGATACGCAGTATTTT
j_call: TRBJ2-1; d_call: NA; v_call: TRBV20-1; clone_size: NA; cdr3_aa: CSASNLADYNEQFF; cdr3_nt: TGCAGTGCTAGTAACCTAGCTGACTACAATGAGCAGTTCTTC
j_call: TRBJ1-5; d_call: NA; v_call: TRBV18; clone_size: NA; cdr3_aa: CASSPSQNSNQPQHF; cdr3_nt: TGTGCCAGCTCACCAAGTCAGAATAGCAATCAGCCCCAGCATTTT
j_call: TRBJ2-1; d_call: NA; v_call: TRBV30; clone_size: NA; cdr3_aa: CAGFRDLYNEQFF; cdr3_nt: TGTGCCGGATTCCGGGATCTCTACAATGAGCAGTTCTTC
j_call: TRBJ1-1; d_call: NA; v_call: TRBV4-1; clone_size: NA; cdr3_aa: CASSHRGGSEAFF; cdr3_nt: TGCGCCAGCAGCCACCGGGGTGGCTCTGAAGCTTTCTTT
j_call: TRBJ2-5; d_call: TRBD2; v_call: TRBV3-1/TRBV3-2; clone_size: NA; cdr3_aa: CASGPGLAVQTQYF; cdr3_nt: TGTGCCAGCGGCCCCGGACTAGCGGTGCAGACCCAGTACTTC
j_call: TRBJ2-1; d_call: NA; v_call: TRBV5-1; clone_size: NA; cdr3_aa: CASSLVAETYNEQFF; cdr3_nt: TGCGCCAGCAGCTTGGTTGCGGAAACCTACAATGAGCAGTTCTTC